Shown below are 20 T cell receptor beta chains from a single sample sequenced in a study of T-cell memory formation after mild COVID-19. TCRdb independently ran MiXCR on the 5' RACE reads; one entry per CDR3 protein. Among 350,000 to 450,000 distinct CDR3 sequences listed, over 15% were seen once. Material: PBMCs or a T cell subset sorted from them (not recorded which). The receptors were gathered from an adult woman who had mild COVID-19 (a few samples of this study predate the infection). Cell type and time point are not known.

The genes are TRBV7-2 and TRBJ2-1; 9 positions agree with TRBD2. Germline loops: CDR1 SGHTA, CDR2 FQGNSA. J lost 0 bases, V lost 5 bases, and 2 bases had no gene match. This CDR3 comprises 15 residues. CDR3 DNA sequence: TGTGCCAGCAGCCCTAGCGGGGTCTCCTACAATGAGCAGTTCTTC. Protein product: CASSPSGVSYNEQFF. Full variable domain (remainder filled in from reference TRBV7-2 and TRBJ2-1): GAGVSQSPSNKVTEKGKDVELRCDPISGHTALYWYRQSLGQGLEFLIYFQGNSAPDKSGLPSDRFSAERTGGSVSTLTIQRTQQEDSAVYLCASSPSGVSYNEQFFGPGTRLTVL.

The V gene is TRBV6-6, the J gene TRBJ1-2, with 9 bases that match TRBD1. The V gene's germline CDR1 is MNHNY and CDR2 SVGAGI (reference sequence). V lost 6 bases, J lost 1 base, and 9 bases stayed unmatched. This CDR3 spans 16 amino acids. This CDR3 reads CASRIPVGQGNYGYTF. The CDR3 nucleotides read TGTGCCAGCAGAATTCCCGTGGGACAGGGTAACTATGGCTACACCTTC.

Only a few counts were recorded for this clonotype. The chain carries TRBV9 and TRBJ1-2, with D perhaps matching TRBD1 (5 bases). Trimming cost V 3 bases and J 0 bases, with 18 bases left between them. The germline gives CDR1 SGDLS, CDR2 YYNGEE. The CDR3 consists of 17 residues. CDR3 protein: CASSAGGARQANYGYTF. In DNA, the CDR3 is TGTGCCAGCAGCGCCGGTGGGGCACGTCAAGCTAACTATGGCTACACCTTC.

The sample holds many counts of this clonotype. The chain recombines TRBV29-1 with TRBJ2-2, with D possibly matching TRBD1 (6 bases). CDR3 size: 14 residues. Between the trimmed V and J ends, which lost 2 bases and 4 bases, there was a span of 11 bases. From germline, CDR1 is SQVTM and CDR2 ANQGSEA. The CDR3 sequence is CSVEHRAGTGELFF. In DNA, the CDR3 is TGCAGCGTTGAACACAGGGCAGGCACCGGGGAGCTGTTTTTT.

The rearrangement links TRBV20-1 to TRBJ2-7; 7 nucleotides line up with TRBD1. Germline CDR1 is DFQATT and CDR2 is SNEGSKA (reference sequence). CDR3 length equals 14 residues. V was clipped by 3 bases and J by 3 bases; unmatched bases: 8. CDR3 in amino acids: CSASGDSPFYEQYF. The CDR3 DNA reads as TGCAGTGCTAGCGGGGACAGCCCATTCTACGAGCAGTACTTC.

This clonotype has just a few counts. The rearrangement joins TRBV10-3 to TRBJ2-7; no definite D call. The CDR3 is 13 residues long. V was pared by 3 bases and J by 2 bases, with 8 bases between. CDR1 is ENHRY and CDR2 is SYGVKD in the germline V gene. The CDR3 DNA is TGTGCCATCAGTGACCCGACCGCCTACGAGCAGTACTTC. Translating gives CAISDPTAYEQYF.

CDR3 region: CASSPRLRGHQETQYF. CDR3 in DNA: TGTGCCAGTAGCCCCCGGTTGCGGGGGCACCAAGAGACCCAGTACTTC. V gene TRBV19 combines with J gene TRBJ2-5; D possibly corresponds to TRBD2 (7 bases). Trimming left V 6 bases short and J 0 bases short, with 17 bases between. CDR1 is LNHDA and CDR2 is SQIVND in the germline V gene (reference sequence). The CDR3 is 16 amino acids.

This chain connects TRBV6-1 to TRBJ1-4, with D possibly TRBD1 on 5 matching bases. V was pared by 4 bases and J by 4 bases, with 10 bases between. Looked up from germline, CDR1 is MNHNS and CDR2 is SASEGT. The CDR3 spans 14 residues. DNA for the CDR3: TGTGCCAGCAGTGTAGACAGCCTTAATGAAAAACTGTTTTTT. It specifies CASSVDSLNEKLFF.

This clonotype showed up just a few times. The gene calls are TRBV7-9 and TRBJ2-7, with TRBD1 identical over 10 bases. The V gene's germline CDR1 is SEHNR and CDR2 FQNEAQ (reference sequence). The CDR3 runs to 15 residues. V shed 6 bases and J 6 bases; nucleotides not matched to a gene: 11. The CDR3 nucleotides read TGTGCCAGCAGTGACCTCGACAGGGGGCATTTCGAGCAGTACTTC. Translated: CASSDLDRGHFEQYF.

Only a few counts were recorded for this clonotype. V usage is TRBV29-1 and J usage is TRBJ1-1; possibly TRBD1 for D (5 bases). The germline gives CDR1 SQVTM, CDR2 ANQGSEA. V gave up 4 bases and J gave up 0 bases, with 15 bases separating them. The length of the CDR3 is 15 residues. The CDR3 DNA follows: TGCAGCGTTGCCAAGGGGCAGAGCATGAACACTGAAGCTTTCTTT. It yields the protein CSVAKGQSMNTEAFF.

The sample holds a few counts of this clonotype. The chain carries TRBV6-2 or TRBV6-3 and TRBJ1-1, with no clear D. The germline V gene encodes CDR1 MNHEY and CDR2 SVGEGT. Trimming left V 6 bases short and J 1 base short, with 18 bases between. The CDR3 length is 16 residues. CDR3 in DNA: TGTGCCAGCAGACCCCGGGCCTCCGGAGCGAACACTGAAGCTTTCTTT. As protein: CASRPRASGANTEAFF.

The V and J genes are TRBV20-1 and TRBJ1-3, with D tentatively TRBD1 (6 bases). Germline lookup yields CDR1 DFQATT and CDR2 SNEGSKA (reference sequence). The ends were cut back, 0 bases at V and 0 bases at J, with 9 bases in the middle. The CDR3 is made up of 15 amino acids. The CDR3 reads CSAREGASSGNTIYF. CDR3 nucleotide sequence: TGCAGTGCTAGAGAGGGGGCTAGCTCTGGAAACACCATATATTTT.

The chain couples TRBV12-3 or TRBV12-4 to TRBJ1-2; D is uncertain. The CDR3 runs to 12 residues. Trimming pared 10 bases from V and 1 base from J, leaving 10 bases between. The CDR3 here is CAIPVGNYGYTF. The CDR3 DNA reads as TGTGCCATCCCTGTGGGTAACTATGGCTACACCTTC.

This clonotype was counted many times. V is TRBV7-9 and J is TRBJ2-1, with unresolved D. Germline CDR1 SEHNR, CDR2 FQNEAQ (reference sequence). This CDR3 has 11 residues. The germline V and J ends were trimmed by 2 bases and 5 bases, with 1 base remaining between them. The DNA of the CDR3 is TGTGCCAGCAGCTTAAACAATGAGCAGTTCTTC. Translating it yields CASSLNNEQFF. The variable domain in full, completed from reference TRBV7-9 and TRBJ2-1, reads DTGVSQNPRHKITKRGQNVTFRCDPISEHNRLYWYRQTLGQGPEFLTYFQNEAQLEKSRLLSDRFSAERPKGSFSTLEIQRTEQGDSAMYLCASSLNNEQFFGPGTRLTVL.

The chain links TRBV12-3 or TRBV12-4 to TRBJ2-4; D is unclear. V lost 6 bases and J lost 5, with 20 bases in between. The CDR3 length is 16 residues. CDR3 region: CASSLLPPQNQNIQYF. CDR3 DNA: TGTGCCAGCAGCCTCCTACCCCCACAGAACCAAAACATTCAGTACTTC.

CDR3: CASSQQLAGWGNEQFF. The CDR3 region has the DNA TGTGCCAGCAGCCAACAACTAGCGGGATGGGGCAATGAGCAGTTCTTC. This chain links TRBV4-2 with TRBJ2-1; TRBD2 aligns across 10 bases. With 2 bases clipped from V and 6 bases from J, the junction kept 7 bases outside the gene matches. Germline loops: CDR1 LGHNA, CDR2 YNFKEQ. The CDR3 runs to 16 residues.

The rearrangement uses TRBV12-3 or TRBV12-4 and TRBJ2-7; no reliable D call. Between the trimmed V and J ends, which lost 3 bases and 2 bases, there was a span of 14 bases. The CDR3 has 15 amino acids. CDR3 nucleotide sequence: TGTGCCAGCAGTTTGTCCGGGTTCCCCCCCTACGAGCAGTACTTC. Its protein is CASSLSGFPPYEQYF.

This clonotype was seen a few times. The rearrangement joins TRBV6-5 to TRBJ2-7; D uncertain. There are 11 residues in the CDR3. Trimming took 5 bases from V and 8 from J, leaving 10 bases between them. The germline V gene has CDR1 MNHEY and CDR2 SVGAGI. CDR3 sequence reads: CASSTDTKQYF. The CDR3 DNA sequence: TGTGCCAGCAGTACAGATACCAAGCAGTACTTC.

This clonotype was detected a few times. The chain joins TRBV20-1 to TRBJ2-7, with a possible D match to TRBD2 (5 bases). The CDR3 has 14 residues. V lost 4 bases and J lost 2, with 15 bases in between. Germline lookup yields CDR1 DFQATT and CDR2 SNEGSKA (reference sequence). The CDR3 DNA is TGCAGTGCTACCCGGAGCGGAGGAGCCTACGAGCAGTACTTC. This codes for CSATRSGGAYEQYF.

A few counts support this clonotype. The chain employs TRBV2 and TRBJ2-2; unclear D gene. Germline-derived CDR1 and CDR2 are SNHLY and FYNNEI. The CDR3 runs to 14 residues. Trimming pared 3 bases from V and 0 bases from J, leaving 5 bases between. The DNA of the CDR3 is TGTGCCAGCAGTGAGGGATCGAACACCGGGGAGCTGTTTTTT. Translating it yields CASSEGSNTGELFF.